Listed below are T cell receptor beta chains from one sample, sequenced in a study of patients and donors after allogeneic stem cell transplantation. Via MiXCR, TCRdb re-called the RT-PCR reads, giving one row per CDR3 protein. The sample has about 230,000 distinct CDR3 sequences; roughly 13% are singletons. The sample comprised blood, either unsorted or a sorted T cell fraction (not recorded which). The receptor set was obtained from a human donor who was either an allogeneic HSCT recipient or a stem cell or donor lymphocyte infusion donor (not recorded which). It is not recorded whose cells these are; they may come from a transplant donor. CDR3s include the opening cysteine and the closing phenylalanine or tryptophan. D genes are given only for firm matches. Where a row states a size, it is once, few, many or the class of an expanded clone; other rows omit it.

V	D	size	J	length	CDR3	DNA
TRBV11-2	TRBD1	few	TRBJ1-5	16	CASSPNRTGSNQPQHF	TGTGCCAGCAGCCCTAACCGGACAGGGAGTAATCAGCCCCAGCATTTT
TRBV27	NA	few	TRBJ2-2	17	CASSGLGGVGNTGELFF	TGTGCCAGCAGTGGACTAGGGGGGGTCGGCAACACCGGGGAGCTGTTTTTT
TRBV5-1	NA	NA	TRBJ2-5	15	CASSSSAGKEETQYF	TGCGCCAGCAGCTCGTCTGCCGGTAAGGAAGAGACCCAGTACTTC
TRBV6-2/TRBV6-3	TRBD2	NA	TRBJ2-3	15	CASSDTSGGVHTQYF	TGTGCCAGCAGCGATACTAGCGGGGGGGTCCATACGCAGTATTTT
TRBV7-2	TRBD1	NA	TRBJ1-2	13	CASSLTGNNGYTF	TGTGCCAGCAGCCTGACAGGGAATAATGGCTACACCTTC
TRBV29-1	TRBD2	many	TRBJ2-2	14	CSARGGLEAGELFF	TGCAGCGCCCGGGGGGGTTTAGAGGCCGGGGAGCTGTTTTTT
TRBV4-1	NA	many	TRBJ2-7	15	CASSPQGVGSYEQYF	TGCGCCAGCAGCCCTCAGGGCGTGGGGTCCTACGAGCAGTACTTC
TRBV19	TRBD1	NA	TRBJ2-7	16	CASSIDPGTGGHEQYF	TGTGCCAGTAGTATAGACCCCGGGACAGGGGGGCACGAGCAGTACTTC
TRBV20-1	NA	many	TRBJ1-2	14	CSARVFMVGDGYTF	TGCAGTGCTAGAGTCTTCATGGTGGGGGATGGCTACACCTTC
TRBV12-3/TRBV12-4	TRBD1	many	TRBJ2-7	15	CASSYTGTGRKEQYF	TGTGCCAGCAGCTACACCGGGACAGGCCGTAAGGAGCAGTACTTC
TRBV11-3	NA	NA	TRBJ2-1	13	CASSLSPGDEQFF	TGTGCCAGCAGCTTATCACCAGGGGATGAGCAGTTCTTC
TRBV6-2/TRBV6-3	TRBD2	many	TRBJ2-7	18	CASSYVAGGSPGSYEQYF	TGTGCCAGCAGTTACGTCGCGGGGGGGTCCCCCGGGTCCTACGAGCAGTACTTC
TRBV5-1	TRBD1	NA	TRBJ1-3	16	CASSSVPGQGGNTIYF	TGCGCCAGCAGCTCGGTCCCCGGACAGGGGGGAAACACCATATATTTT
TRBV30	TRBD2	many	TRBJ2-2	16	CAWIREGTPNTGELFF	TGTGCCTGGATTCGGGAGGGAACACCTAACACCGGGGAGCTGTTTTTT
TRBV5-4	TRBD1	few	TRBJ2-7	15	CASRRDRGLEDEQYF	TGTGCCAGCAGGCGTGACAGGGGACTTGAGGACGAGCAGTACTTC
TRBV4-1	TRBD1	few	TRBJ1-4	15	CASSLSGTGAEKLFF	TGCGCCAGCAGCTTATCCGGGACAGGGGCTGAAAAACTGTTTTTT
TRBV7-6	NA	many	TRBJ2-3	14	CASTLAEATDTQYF	TGTGCCAGCACTTTAGCGGAGGCCACAGATACGCAGTATTTT
TRBV19	TRBD1	NA	TRBJ2-3	14	CASRRDRAADTQYF	TGTGCCAGCCGGCGGGACAGGGCGGCAGATACGCAGTATTTT
TRBV12-3/TRBV12-4	NA	many	TRBJ2-5	11	CASSSDSTQYF	TGTGCCAGCAGTTCTGACTCGACCCAGTACTTC
TRBV24-1	TRBD1	few	TRBJ1-5	16	CATALTGPGGNQPQHF	TGTGCCACCGCATTGACAGGGCCGGGGGGCAATCAGCCCCAGCATTTT
TRBV19	NA	NA	TRBJ1-1	15	CASSPTQGLGTEAFF	TGTGCCAGTAGTCCGACCCAGGGGTTGGGGACTGAAGCTTTCTTT
TRBV19	TRBD2	NA	TRBJ2-1	15	CASTRAGPGSNEQFF	TGTGCCAGTACCCGAGCGGGGCCCGGGTCAAATGAGCAGTTCTTC
TRBV5-1	TRBD1	NA	TRBJ1-2	14	CASGPRQGDYGYTF	TGCGCCAGCGGCCCGAGACAGGGAGACTATGGCTACACCTTC
TRBV20-1	NA	NA	TRBJ2-7	14	CSASRPGGLYEQYF	TGCAGTGCTAGTCGGCCTGGCGGCTTATACGAGCAGTACTTC
TRBV20-1	NA	many	TRBJ2-3	14	CSAEGLGHTDTQYF	TGCAGTGCGGAGGGACTTGGGCACACAGATACGCAGTATTTT